What follows are 30 T cell receptor beta chains derived from one specimen sequenced in a study of spatial heterogeneity in lung cancer. Via MiXCR, TCRdb re-called the 5' RACE reads, giving one row per CDR3 protein. The sample includes tens of thousands of distinct CDR3 sequences, 5.2% of them seen just once. Time point indicated: sample taken at primary tumor resection. Whole RNA was taken from tumor, nontumor lung or frozen PBMC; it was then sequenced unsorted. Sequences were derived from PBMCs, sampled at surgery. Receptors were obtained from a female donor with early-stage non-small cell lung cancer.

The genes are TRBV23-1 and TRBJ1-5; 8 bases are a match to TRBD1. TRBV23-1 is designated an ORF whose function remains uncertain. The J segment lost 7 bases and the V segment lost 7 bases, leaving 9 bases of the junction unmatched. The CDR3 has 14 residues. The CDR3 region has the DNA TGCGCCAGCACCCAGCGACAGGGGAAACAGCCCCAGCATTTT. Its protein product is CASTQRQGKQPQHF.

The chain recombines TRBV7-2 with TRBJ1-1; no definite D call. The CDR3 is made up of 15 amino acids. The germline V gene encodes CDR1 SGHTA and CDR2 FQGNSA. V lost 2 bases and J 2 bases, leaving 12 bases between the germline ends. The CDR3 DNA sequence: TGTGCCAGCAGCTTATTAAACATCTTAAACACTGAAGCTTTCTTT. Its translation: CASSLLNILNTEAFF. Combining the CDR3 with reference TRBV7-2 and TRBJ1-1 gives the whole variable domain GAGVSQSPSNKVTEKGKDVELRCDPISGHTALYWYRQSLGQGLEFLIYFQGNSAPDKSGLPSDRFSAERTGGSVSTLTIQRTQQEDSAVYLCASSLLNILNTEAFFGQGTRLTVV.

This clonotype was counted many times. The rearrangement uses TRBV5-1 and TRBJ1-4, with a weak D call TRBD1 (5 bases). V shed 5 bases and J shed 5 bases, with 13 bases lying between them. Germline loops: CDR1 SGHRS, CDR2 YFSETQ. This CDR3 comprises 14 residues. CDR3 sequence: CASRRDFRNEKLFF. DNA of the CDR3: TGCGCCAGCAGAAGGGACTTCCGAAATGAAAAACTGTTTTTT.

The chain employs TRBV2 and TRBJ2-5; D is ambiguous. Germline lookup yields CDR1 SNHLY and CDR2 FYNNEI. The ends were cut back, 5 bases at V and 2 bases at J, with 9 bases in the middle. The CDR3 contains 13 residues. The CDR3, as DNA: TGTGCCAGCAGTTACTACGAACAAGAGACCCAGTACTTC. This codes for CASSYYEQETQYF.

This clonotype was detected ten times or more. The V call is TRBV23-1, the J call TRBJ2-7; no reliable D call. TRBV23-1 is an ORF for which the function is uncertain. This CDR3 has 16 residues. V lost 4 bases to trimming and J lost 1 base, with 17 bases between them. The CDR3 coding sequence is TGCGCCAGCAGTCGGAGACGATCGATGATATCCTACGAGCAGTACTTC. It codes for CASSRRRSMISYEQYF.

This clonotype was seen at least ten times. This chain uses TRBV24-1 with TRBJ2-7; D gene unclear. Germline values: CDR1 KGHDR, CDR2 SFDVKD. The CDR3 totals 13 residues. V was shortened by 9 bases and J by 3 bases, with 14 bases between the two germline ends. CDR3 in amino acids: CATFEPTNYEQYF. In nucleotides, the CDR3 is TGTGCCACCTTCGAACCCACAAACTACGAGCAGTACTTC.

This clonotype was seen repeatedly, ten times or more. The chain employs TRBV7-9 and TRBJ2-5; D uncertain. The V gene's germline CDR1 is SEHNR and CDR2 FQNEAQ (reference sequence). CDR3 length equals 15 residues. V gave up 6 bases and J gave up 1 base, with 15 bases separating them. In DNA, the CDR3 is TGTGCCAGCAGTCCACTAAGTACCCTCCAAGAGACCCAGTACTTC. It encodes CASSPLSTLQETQYF.

Ten or more counts support this clonotype. The V gene is TRBV20-1, the J gene TRBJ1-2, with D perhaps matching TRBD1 (5 bases). The CDR3 is made up of 14 amino acids. V lost 6 bases and J lost 1, with 15 bases in between. CDR1 DFQATT and CDR2 SNEGSKA come from the germline V gene (reference sequence). CDR3 residues: CSAKERGSNYGYTF. CDR3 nucleotide sequence: TGCAGTGCAAAAGAGAGGGGCAGTAACTATGGCTACACCTTC.

The rearrangement uses TRBV6-2 or TRBV6-3 and TRBJ2-7, with D possibly being TRBD2 (6 bases). CDR3 length equals 15 residues. Trimming stripped 2 bases from V and 2 bases from J, with 13 bases between. Germline-derived CDR1 and CDR2 are MNHEY and SVGEGT. Here the CDR3 DNA reads TGTGCCAGCAGTTACGACGGGACTCAACCCTACGAGCAGTACTTC. Protein sequence: CASSYDGTQPYEQYF.

The J gene is TRBJ2-6, the V gene TRBV12-3 or TRBV12-4; D gene unclear. The CDR3 consists of 15 residues. Between the trimmed V and J ends, which lost 6 bases and 3 bases, there was a span of 12 bases. The CDR3 DNA is TGTGCCAGCAGACCCCTAGGCTTTGGGGCCAACGTCCTGACTTTC. Amino acid sequence: CASRPLGFGANVLTF.

There are many counts of this clonotype. The rearrangement joins TRBV10-3 to TRBJ2-3; D might be TRBD1 (6 bases). Germline V gene data show CDR1 as ENHRY and CDR2 as SYGVKD. The CDR3 loop spans 15 amino acids. V was shortened by 5 bases and J by 3 bases, with 15 bases between the two germline ends. CDR3 sequence reads: CAISYREWNTDTQYF. CDR3 nucleotide sequence: TGTGCCATCAGTTACAGGGAGTGGAATACAGATACGCAGTATTTT.

This clonotype was seen at least ten times. This chain joins TRBV2 and TRBJ2-5; D remains unclear. The CDR3 is 15 residues long. V dropped 6 bases and J dropped 1 base, with 15 bases sitting between them. Per the germline V gene, CDR1 is SNHLY and CDR2 is FYNNEI. The CDR3 here is CASRIGQAFQETQYF. CDR3 in DNA: TGTGCCAGCAGGATAGGGCAGGCCTTCCAAGAGACCCAGTACTTC.

The sample holds many counts of this clonotype. The gene calls are TRBV18 and TRBJ2-1, with 13 bases lining up with TRBD2. The germline V gene has CDR1 KGHSH and CDR2 LQKENI. With 6 bases clipped from V and 5 bases from J, the junction kept 7 bases outside the gene matches. The CDR3 runs 16 residues. As DNA, the CDR3 is TGTGCCAGCTCCCGGACTAGCGGGAGTTTCAACAATGAGCAGTTCTTC. It specifies CASSRTSGSFNNEQFF.

This clonotype was picked up many times. The V and J genes are TRBV9 and TRBJ2-1; 11 bases fit TRBD2. Germline CDR1 is SGDLS and CDR2 is YYNGEE. The CDR3 extends over 15 amino acids. V lost 4 bases and J lost 4; bases outside the gene matches: 4. This CDR3 is CASSSRTSGYNEQFF. The CDR3 DNA reads TGTGCCAGCAGCTCGCGGACTAGCGGGTACAATGAGCAGTTCTTC.

At least ten counts were recorded for this clonotype. This chain connects TRBV20-1 to TRBJ2-1; 7 nucleotides line up with TRBD1. This CDR3 has 13 amino acids. Per the germline V gene, CDR1 is DFQATT and CDR2 is SNEGSKA (reference sequence). The V segment lost 4 bases and the J segment 8 bases; nucleotides outside the gene matches: 8. CDR3 in DNA: TGCAGTGCTACCCGACAGGGTCGCGATGAGCAGTTCTTC. Its protein product is CSATRQGRDEQFF.

This clonotype was recorded at least ten times. This chain joins TRBV4-1 and TRBJ1-4; D is perhaps TRBD1 (6 bases). The CDR3 is 16 amino acids. Germline V CDR1 and CDR2: MGHRA, YSYEKL. V shed 4 bases and J shed 4 bases, with 16 bases lying between them. The CDR3 sequence: CASSRLNRAFNEKLFF. Here the CDR3 DNA reads TGCGCCAGCAGCCGACTCAACAGGGCATTTAATGAAAAACTGTTTTTT.

This clonotype came up many times. The chain links TRBV11-2 to TRBJ2-4; possibly TRBD2 for D (6 bases). The germline V gene has CDR1 SGHAT and CDR2 FQNNGV. The CDR3 is made up of 14 amino acids. Trimming removed 5 bases at V and 7 bases at J, with 15 bases between. The CDR3 here is CASSLPGLGNIQYF. The CDR3 nucleotides are TGTGCCAGCAGCCTCCCGGGACTCGGGAACATTCAGTACTTC.

There are many counts of this clonotype. V gene TRBV18 combines with J gene TRBJ2-3; tentatively, D is TRBD2 (5 bases). Trimming took 3 bases from V and 3 from J, leaving 19 bases between them. The CDR3 runs 17 residues. The germline V gene has CDR1 KGHSH and CDR2 LQKENI. CDR3 protein: CASSPPYPSGGTDTQYF. CDR3 coding DNA: TGTGCCAGCTCACCGCCATATCCGTCTGGAGGAACAGATACGCAGTATTTT.

This clonotype was seen at least ten times. V usage is TRBV4-1 and J usage is TRBJ2-1; TRBD2 agrees at 15 bases. The trim removed 0 bases at V and 6 bases at J, leaving 3 bases unmatched. The CDR3 loop spans 17 amino acids. Per germline, CDR1 MGHRA and CDR2 YSYEKL. In DNA, the CDR3 is TGCGCCAGCAGCCAAGATGGGACTAGCGGGGGGCGCAATGAGCAGTTCTTC. It yields the protein CASSQDGTSGGRNEQFF.

The chain is built from TRBV2 and TRBJ2-1; D gene unclear. The CDR3 covers 10 residues. The germline gives CDR1 SNHLY, CDR2 FYNNEI. V lost 4 bases and J 8 bases, leaving 3 bases between the germline ends. In DNA, the CDR3 is TGTGCCAGCAGTGTCGATGAGCAGTTCTTC. Residues: CASSVDEQFF.

This clonotype occurred many times. V is TRBV7-2 and J is TRBJ1-1; no firm D call. This CDR3 is 14 amino acids long. V was shortened by 1 base and J by 12 bases, with 18 bases between the two germline ends. Germline CDR1 and CDR2: SGHTA and FQGNSA. The CDR3: CASSLDLRQLRTFF. CDR3 in DNA: TGTGCCAGCAGCTTAGACCTCCGGCAGCTTAGGACTTTCTTT.

This clonotype was detected ten times or more. The chain joins TRBV7-9 to TRBJ1-1; D gene unclear. Deletions cut 3 bases from V and 1 base from J, with 9 bases between. The CDR3 runs to 14 residues. The germline CDR1 and CDR2 sequences are SEHNR and FQNEAQ (reference sequence). CDR3 protein: CASSLWAGNTEAFF. The CDR3 DNA reads as TGTGCCAGCAGCTTGTGGGCGGGGAACACTGAAGCTTTCTTT.

This clonotype was observed many times. The J gene is TRBJ2-5, the V gene TRBV5-5, with 9 nucleotides matching TRBD1. V lost 7 bases, J lost 4 bases, and 2 bases stayed unmatched. The CDR3 has 12 amino acids. Per the germline V gene, CDR1 is SGHKS and CDR2 is YYEKEE (reference sequence). CDR3 residues: CASGTGSETQYF. The CDR3 bases are TGTGCCAGCGGGACAGGGTCAGAGACCCAGTACTTC. The variable domain in full, completed from reference TRBV5-5 and TRBJ2-5, reads DAGVTQSPTHLIKTRGQQVTLRCSPISGHKSVSWYQQVLGQGPQFIFQYYEKEERGRGNFPDRFSARQFPNYSSELNVNALLLGDSALYLCASGTGSETQYFGPGTRLLVL.

This clonotype appeared many times. This rearrangement joins TRBV7-8 to TRBJ1-1; D remains unclear. The CDR3 sequence is 13 residues long. V was shortened by 5 bases and J by 1 base, with 8 bases between the two germline ends. Germline CDR1 is SGHVS and CDR2 is FQNEAQ. DNA of the CDR3: TGTGCCAGCAGCCAAACACCGAACACTGAAGCTTTCTTT. This translates into CASSQTPNTEAFF.

At least ten counts were recorded for this clonotype. The DNA for the CDR3 is TGCGCCAGCAGCCGGGCCAGCACAGATACGCAGTATTTT. Encoded protein: CASSRASTDTQYF. This rearrangement joins TRBV5-1 to TRBJ2-3; D is unclear. Trimming shortened V by 4 bases and J by 0 bases, and 6 bases separated the two germline ends. Germline V CDR1 and CDR2: SGHRS, YFSETQ. The CDR3 length is 13 residues. The variable domain in full, completed from reference TRBV5-1 and TRBJ2-3, reads KAGVTQTPRYLIKTRGQQVTLSCSPISGHRSVSWYQQTPGQGLQFLFEYFSETQRNKGNFPGRFSGRQFSNSRSEMNVSTLELGDSALYLCASSRASTDTQYFGPGTRLTVL.

The chain carries TRBV6-2 or TRBV6-3 and TRBJ2-1; 8 positions agree with TRBD2. This CDR3 has 17 residues. J lost 7 bases, V lost 6 bases, and 17 bases had no gene match. The germline gives CDR1 MNHEY, CDR2 SVGEGT. As DNA, the CDR3 is TGTGCCAGCAGCTCCGACTCGGTTAGCGGGAACGTGAATGAGCAGTTCTTC. This gives the protein CASSSDSVSGNVNEQFF.

This clonotype was seen many times. This chain joins TRBV20-1 and TRBJ2-1; 7 bases match TRBD1. V trimming: 4 bases; J trimming: 4 bases; junction bases outside the gene matches: 4. CDR1 and CDR2 (germline): DFQATT, SNEGSKA (reference sequence). The CDR3 runs to 13 residues. The CDR3 loop is CSATGGAYNEQFF. DNA of the CDR3: TGCAGTGCTACAGGGGGAGCGTACAATGAGCAGTTCTTC.

This clonotype was seen ten or more times. The V and J genes are TRBV11-2 and TRBJ1-4, with D possibly matching TRBD1 (6 bases). The CDR3 is made up of 13 amino acids. The germline V and J ends were trimmed by 5 bases and 8 bases, with 12 bases remaining between them. Germline assignment: CDR1 SGHAT and CDR2 FQNNGV. CDR3 region: CASSRNRDEKLFF. Written as DNA, the CDR3 is TGTGCCAGCAGCCGGAACAGGGACGAAAAACTGTTTTTT.

This clonotype was observed many times. The chain is built from TRBV2 and TRBJ2-7; no clear D gene. Germline V CDR1 and CDR2: SNHLY, FYNNEI. This CDR3 is 13 amino acids long. Trimming shortened V by 1 base and J by 4 bases, and 8 bases separated the two germline ends. The CDR3 loop is CASSEGMSYEQYF. DNA for the CDR3: TGTGCCAGCAGTGAAGGGATGAGTTACGAGCAGTACTTC.

This clonotype came up many times. This chain links TRBV2 with TRBJ1-4; the match to TRBD1 covers 9 bases. Germline CDR1 reads SNHLY; CDR2 reads FYNNEI. V gave up 7 bases and J gave up 12 bases; unmatched junction bases: 9. The CDR3 consists of 13 residues. CDR3 protein: CASTPTGGAELFF. The CDR3 coding sequence is TGTGCCAGCACCCCGACAGGGGGAGCGGAACTGTTTTTT.